This T cell receptor (beta chain) was documented in a study of cytomegalovirus exposure and HLA in healthy donors. Germline V lookup: CDR1 KGHSH, CDR2 LQKENI. The V and J ends lost 1 base and 2 bases, in that order; junction bases with no gene match: 4. This CDR3 has 16 amino acids. Findings of the study overall: Among TCR beta chains, those listed as cytomegalovirus-associated numbered under 200.

The PCR had 60 Vbeta and 13 Jbeta primers. Sequencing was performed with immunoSEQ multiplex PCR; in TCRdb, only in-frame clones are kept and a portion is missing. Found here are some 130,000 clones, 79% of them singletons; the top ten hold more than 0.95%. Details on this clone: Its antigen is undetermined.

The chain has TRBV18 and TRBJ1-5, with 8 bases that match TRBD1. The receptor was derived from a man aged 18 to 30 in good health and CMV-seronegative. The specimen sequenced was PBMCs. As DNA, the CDR3 is TGTGCCAGCTCACCACAGGACAGGGTTGGCAATCAGCCCCAGCATTTT. It translates to CASSPQDRVGNQPQHF.